A selection of T cell receptor beta chains follows, all from one sample in a study of technical replicates of blood from a few donors. Assay used: immunoSEQ multiplex PCR; TCRdb lists only in-frame clones, some missing. The table has 15,000 or so clones, about 89% seen once. Sample: PBMCs. These receptors originate from a human donor in good health. Each CDR3 is given with its conserved first and last residue. The D gene is left open where the match is weak. Size is omitted from some rows. Given values are once, few, many or a class for expanded clones.

j_call,v_call,clone_size,d_call,cdr3_aa,cdr3_nt
TRBJ2-2,TRBV25-1,-,-,CASRAEGTGELFF,TGTGCCAGCCGAGCGGAGGGCACCGGGGAGCTGTTTTTT
TRBJ1-1,TRBV2,-,-,CASSRRQENTEAFF,TGTGCCAGCAGCCGCCGGCAGGAGAACACTGAAGCTTTCTTT
TRBJ1-5,TRBV27,-,-,CASRTGLGGYSNQPQHF,TGTGCCAGCAGAACAGGACTAGGTGGTTATAGCAATCAGCCCCAGCATTTT
TRBJ2-7,TRBV5-1,-,-,CASSLTLGKGGGEQYF,TGCGCCAGCAGCTTGACCCTAGGAAAGGGAGGGGGCGAGCAGTACTTC
TRBJ1-4,TRBV6-4,-,TRBD1,CASSDSTDRGGEKLFF,TGTGCCAGCAGTGACTCTACGGACAGGGGAGGGGAAAAACTGTTTTTT
TRBJ1-1,TRBV19,-,-,CASSSQSDTEAFF,TGTGCCAGTAGTTCCCAGTCGGACACCGAAGCTTTCTTT
TRBJ1-4,TRBV19,once,TRBD1,CASSDRVAEKLFF,TGTGCCAGTAGTGACAGGGTAGCCGAAAAACTGTTTTTT
TRBJ2-3,TRBV2,-,TRBD2,CASSDRGRAFDTQYF,TGTGCCAGCAGTGATAGAGGGAGGGCGTTCGATACGCAGTATTTT
TRBJ2-5,TRBV4-1,-,TRBD2,CASSLGLAGGPETQYF,TGCGCCAGCAGCCTAGGACTAGCGGGAGGGCCAGAGACCCAGTACTTC
TRBJ2-5,TRBV7-2,-,-,CASSFGGYQETQYF,TGTGCCAGCAGTTTTGGCGGGTACCAAGAGACCCAGTACTTC
TRBJ2-7,TRBV25-1,-,TRBD1,CASSDSQGGYEQYF,TGTGCCAGCAGTGATTCACAGGGGGGCTACGAGCAGTACTTC
TRBJ1-3,TRBV5-1,-,-,CASSLGYRASGNTIYF,TGCGCCAGCAGCTTAGGTTACAGGGCCTCTGGAAACACCATATATTTT
TRBJ2-1,TRBV6-5,-,TRBD2,CASTLTSGGDNEQFF,TGTGCCAGCACTTTGACTAGCGGAGGAGACAATGAGCAGTTCTTC
TRBJ2-4,TRBV6-1,-,TRBD2,CASSAARTAGGKNIQYF,TGTGCCAGCAGTGCCGCCCGGACGGCGGGGGGCAAAAACATTCAGTACTTC
TRBJ1-2,TRBV28,-,-,CASSPVGGRADYGYTF,TGTGCCAGCAGCCCCGTGGGTGGCAGGGCGGACTATGGCTACACCTTC
TRBJ2-7,TRBV7-2,-,-,CASSNQMGSGEQYF,TGTGCCAGCAGCAACCAGATGGGTAGCGGCGAGCAGTACTTC
TRBJ1-3,TRBV6-1,-,-,CASSEGRGGGFVVSGNTIYF,TGTGCCAGCAGTGAGGGGCGAGGGGGGGGTTTCGTGGTGTCTGGAAACACCATATATTTT